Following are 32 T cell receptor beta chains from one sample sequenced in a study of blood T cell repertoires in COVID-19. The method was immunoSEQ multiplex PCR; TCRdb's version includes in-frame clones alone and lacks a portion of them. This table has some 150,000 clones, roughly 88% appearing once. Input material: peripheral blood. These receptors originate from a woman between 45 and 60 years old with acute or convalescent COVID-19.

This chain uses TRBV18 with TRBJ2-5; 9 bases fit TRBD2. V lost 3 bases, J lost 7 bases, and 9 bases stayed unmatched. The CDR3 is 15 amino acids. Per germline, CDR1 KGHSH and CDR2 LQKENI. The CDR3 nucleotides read TGTGCCAGCTCACCGACTAGCGGACGGCCCGGGACCCAGTACTTC. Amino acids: CASSPTSGRPGTQYF. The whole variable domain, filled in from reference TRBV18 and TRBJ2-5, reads NAGVMQNPRHLVRRRGQEARLRCSPMKGHSHVYWYRQLPEEGLKFMVYLQKENIIDESGMPKERFSAEFPKEGPSILRIQQVVRGDSAAYFCASSPTSGRPGTQYFGPGTRLLVL.

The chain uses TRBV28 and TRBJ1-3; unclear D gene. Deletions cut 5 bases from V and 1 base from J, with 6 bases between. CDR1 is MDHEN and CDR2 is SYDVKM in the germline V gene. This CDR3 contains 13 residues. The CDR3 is CASSHRSGNTIYF. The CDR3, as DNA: TGTGCCAGCAGTCACCGGTCTGGAAACACCATATATTTT.

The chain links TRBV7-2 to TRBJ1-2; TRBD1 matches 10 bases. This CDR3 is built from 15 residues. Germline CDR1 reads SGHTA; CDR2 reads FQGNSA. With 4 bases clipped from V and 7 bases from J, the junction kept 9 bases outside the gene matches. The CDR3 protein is CASSYRQGARGGYTF. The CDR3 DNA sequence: TGTGCCAGCAGCTATAGACAGGGGGCGCGGGGTGGCTACACCTTC.

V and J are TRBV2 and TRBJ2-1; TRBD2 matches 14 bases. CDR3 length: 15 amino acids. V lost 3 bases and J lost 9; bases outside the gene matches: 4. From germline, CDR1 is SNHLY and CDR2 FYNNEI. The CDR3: CASSEVTSGGVEQFF. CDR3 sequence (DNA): TGTGCCAGCAGTGAGGTGACTAGCGGGGGGGTTGAGCAGTTCTTC.

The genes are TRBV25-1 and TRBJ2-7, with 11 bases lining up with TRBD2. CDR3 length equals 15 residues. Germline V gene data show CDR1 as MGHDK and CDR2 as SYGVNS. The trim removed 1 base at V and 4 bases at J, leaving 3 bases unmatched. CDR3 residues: CASSESLAGDYEQYF. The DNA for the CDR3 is TGTGCCAGCAGTGAATCACTAGCGGGGGATTACGAGCAGTACTTC.

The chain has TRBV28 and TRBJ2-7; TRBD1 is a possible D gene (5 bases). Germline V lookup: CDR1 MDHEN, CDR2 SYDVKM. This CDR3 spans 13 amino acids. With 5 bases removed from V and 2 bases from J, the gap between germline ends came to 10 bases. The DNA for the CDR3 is TGTGCCAGCAGTCCATCAGGGCCCTACGAGCAGTACTTC. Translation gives CASSPSGPYEQYF.

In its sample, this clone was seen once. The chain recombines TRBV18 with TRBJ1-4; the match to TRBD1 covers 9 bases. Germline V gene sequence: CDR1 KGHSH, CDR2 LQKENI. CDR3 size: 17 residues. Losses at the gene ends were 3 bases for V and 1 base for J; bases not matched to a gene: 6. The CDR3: CASSPGQGLGTNEKLFF. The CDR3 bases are TGTGCCAGCTCACCCGGACAGGGGCTAGGAACTAATGAAAAACTGTTTTTT.

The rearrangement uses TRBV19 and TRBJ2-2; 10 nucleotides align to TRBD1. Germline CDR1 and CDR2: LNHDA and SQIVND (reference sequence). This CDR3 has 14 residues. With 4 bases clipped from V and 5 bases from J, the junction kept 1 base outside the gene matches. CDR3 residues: CASSTGQGTGELFF. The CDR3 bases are TGTGCCAGTAGTACGGGACAGGGGACCGGGGAGCTGTTTTTT.

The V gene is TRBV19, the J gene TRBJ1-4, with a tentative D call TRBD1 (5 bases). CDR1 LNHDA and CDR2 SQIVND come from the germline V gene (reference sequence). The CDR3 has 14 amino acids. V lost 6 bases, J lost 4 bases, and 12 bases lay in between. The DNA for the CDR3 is TGTGCCAGTAGCAGTTCGGGACTTAATGAAAAACTGTTTTTT. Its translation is CASSSSGLNEKLFF.

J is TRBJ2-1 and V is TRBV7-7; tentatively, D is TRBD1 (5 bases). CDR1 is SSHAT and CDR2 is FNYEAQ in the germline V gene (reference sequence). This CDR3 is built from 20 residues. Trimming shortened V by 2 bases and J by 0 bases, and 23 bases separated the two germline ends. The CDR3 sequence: CASSLRTTVPWSSSYNEQFF. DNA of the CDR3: TGTGCCAGCAGCTTACGGACAACAGTACCGTGGAGTTCCTCCTACAATGAGCAGTTCTTC.

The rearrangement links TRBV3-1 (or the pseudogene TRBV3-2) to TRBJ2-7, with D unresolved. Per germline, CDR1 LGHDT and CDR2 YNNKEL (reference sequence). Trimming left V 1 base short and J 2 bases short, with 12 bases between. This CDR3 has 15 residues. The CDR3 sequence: CASSQGLTFAYEQYF. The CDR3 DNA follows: TGTGCCAGCAGCCAAGGACTCACGTTTGCCTACGAGCAGTACTTC.

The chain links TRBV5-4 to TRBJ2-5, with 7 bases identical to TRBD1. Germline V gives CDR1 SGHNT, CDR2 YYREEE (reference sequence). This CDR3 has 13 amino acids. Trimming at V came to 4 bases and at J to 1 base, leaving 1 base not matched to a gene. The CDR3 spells CASSRDSQETQYF. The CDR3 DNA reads TGTGCCAGCAGCCGGGACAGCCAAGAGACCCAGTACTTC.

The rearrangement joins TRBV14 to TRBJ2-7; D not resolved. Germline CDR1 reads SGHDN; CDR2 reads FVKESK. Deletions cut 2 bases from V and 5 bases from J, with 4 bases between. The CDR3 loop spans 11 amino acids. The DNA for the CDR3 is TGTGCCAGCAGCCAATTCGACGAGCAGTACTTC. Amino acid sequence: CASSQFDEQYF.

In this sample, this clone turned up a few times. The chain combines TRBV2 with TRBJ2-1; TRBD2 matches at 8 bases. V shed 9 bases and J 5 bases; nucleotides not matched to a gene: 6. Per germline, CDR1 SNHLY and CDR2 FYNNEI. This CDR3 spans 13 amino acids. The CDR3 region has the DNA TGTGCCAGGTCAGGAGCGGGGGACAATGAGCAGTTCTTC. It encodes CARSGAGDNEQFF.

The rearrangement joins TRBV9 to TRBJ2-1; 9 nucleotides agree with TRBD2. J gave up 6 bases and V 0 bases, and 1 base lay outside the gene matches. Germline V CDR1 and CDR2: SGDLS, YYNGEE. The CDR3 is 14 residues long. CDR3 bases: TGTGCCAGCAGCGTAGTTAGCGGGAGCAATGAGCAGTTCTTC. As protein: CASSVVSGSNEQFF.

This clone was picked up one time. CDR3 region: CASSRMTGELFF. For the CDR3, the DNA is TGTGCCAGCTCACGTATGACCGGGGAGCTGTTTTTT. This rearrangement joins TRBV18 to TRBJ2-2; D is uncertain. Germline V gene sequence: CDR1 KGHSH, CDR2 LQKENI. The CDR3 has 12 residues. The V end lost 4 bases, the J end lost 5 bases, and 5 bases lay between the germline ends.

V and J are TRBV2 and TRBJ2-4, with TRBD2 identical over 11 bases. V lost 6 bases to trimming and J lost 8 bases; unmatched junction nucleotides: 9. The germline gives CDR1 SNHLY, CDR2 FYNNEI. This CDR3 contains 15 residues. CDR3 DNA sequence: TGTGCCAGCAGACCCTTAGCGGGGGGGCGGGACATTCAGTACTTC. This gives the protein CASRPLAGGRDIQYF.

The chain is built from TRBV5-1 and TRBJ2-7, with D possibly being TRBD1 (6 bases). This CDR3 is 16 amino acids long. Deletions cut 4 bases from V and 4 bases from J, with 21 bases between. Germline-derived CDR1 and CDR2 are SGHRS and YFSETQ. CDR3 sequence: CASSPLQQGRPYEQYF. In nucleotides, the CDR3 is TGCGCCAGCAGCCCACTCCAACAGGGCAGACCGTACGAGCAGTACTTC.

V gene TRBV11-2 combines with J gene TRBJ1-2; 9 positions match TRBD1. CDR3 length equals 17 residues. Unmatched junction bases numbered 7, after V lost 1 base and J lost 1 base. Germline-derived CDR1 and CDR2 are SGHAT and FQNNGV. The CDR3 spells CASSLGGQGRLNYGYTF. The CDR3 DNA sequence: TGTGCCAGCAGCTTAGGGGGACAGGGACGCCTTAACTATGGCTACACCTTC.

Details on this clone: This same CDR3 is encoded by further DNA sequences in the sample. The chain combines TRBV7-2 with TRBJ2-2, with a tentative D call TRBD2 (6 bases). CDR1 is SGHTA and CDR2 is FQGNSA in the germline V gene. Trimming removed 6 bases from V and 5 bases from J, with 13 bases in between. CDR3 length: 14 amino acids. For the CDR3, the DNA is TGTGCCAGCAGTCCGGGACTGAGAACCGGGGAGCTGTTTTTT. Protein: CASSPGLRTGELFF.

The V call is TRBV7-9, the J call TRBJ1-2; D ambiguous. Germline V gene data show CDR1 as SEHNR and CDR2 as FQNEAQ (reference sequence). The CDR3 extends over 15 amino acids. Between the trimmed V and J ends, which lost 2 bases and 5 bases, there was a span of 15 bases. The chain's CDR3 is CASSLLPQTSYGYTF. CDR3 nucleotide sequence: TGTGCCAGCAGCTTATTGCCACAGACAAGTTATGGCTACACCTTC.

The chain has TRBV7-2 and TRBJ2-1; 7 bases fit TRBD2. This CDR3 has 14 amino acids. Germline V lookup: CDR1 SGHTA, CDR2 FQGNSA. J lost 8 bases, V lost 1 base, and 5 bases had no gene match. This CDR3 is CASSLEWGRDEQFF. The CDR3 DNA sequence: TGTGCCAGCAGCTTAGAGTGGGGGAGGGATGAGCAGTTCTTC.

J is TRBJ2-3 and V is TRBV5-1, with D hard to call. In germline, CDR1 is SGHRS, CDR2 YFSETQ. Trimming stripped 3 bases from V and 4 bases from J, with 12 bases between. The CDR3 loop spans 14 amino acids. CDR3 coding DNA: TGCGCCAGCAGCTCGTTAGCCTCCCCAGATACGCAGTATTTT. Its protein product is CASSSLASPDTQYF.

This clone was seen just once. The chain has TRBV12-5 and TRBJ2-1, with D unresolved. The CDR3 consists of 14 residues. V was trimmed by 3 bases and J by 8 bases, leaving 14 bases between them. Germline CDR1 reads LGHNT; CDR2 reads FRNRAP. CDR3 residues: CASGLNGATYEQFF. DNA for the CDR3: TGTGCTAGTGGTTTAAATGGAGCTACATATGAGCAGTTCTTC.

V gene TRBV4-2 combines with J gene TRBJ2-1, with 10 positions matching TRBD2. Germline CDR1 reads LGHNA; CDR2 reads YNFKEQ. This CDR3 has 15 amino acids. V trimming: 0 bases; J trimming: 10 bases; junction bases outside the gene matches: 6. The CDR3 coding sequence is TGTGCCAGCAGCCAAGACAGCGGGAGGGCTTGGGAGCAGTTCTTC. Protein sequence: CASSQDSGRAWEQFF.

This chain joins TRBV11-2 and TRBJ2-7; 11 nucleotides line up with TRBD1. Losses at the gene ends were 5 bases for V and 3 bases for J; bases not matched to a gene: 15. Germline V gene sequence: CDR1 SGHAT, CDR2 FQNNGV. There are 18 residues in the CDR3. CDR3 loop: CASSPVSRGTGGIYEQYF. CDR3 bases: TGTGCCAGCAGCCCAGTTTCTCGGGGGACAGGGGGTATCTACGAGCAGTACTTC.

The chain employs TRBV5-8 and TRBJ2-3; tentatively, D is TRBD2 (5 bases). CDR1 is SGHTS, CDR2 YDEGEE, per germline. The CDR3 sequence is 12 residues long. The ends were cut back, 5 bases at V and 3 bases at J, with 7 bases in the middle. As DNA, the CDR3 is TGTGCCAGCAGGAGCGGAACAGATACGCAGTATTTT. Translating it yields CASRSGTDTQYF. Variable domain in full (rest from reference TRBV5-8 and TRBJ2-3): EAGVTQSPTHLIKTRGQQATLRCSPISGHTSVYWYQQALGLGLQFLLWYDEGEERNRGNFPPRFSGRQFPNYSSELNVNALELEDSALYLCASRSGTDTQYFGPGTRLTVL.

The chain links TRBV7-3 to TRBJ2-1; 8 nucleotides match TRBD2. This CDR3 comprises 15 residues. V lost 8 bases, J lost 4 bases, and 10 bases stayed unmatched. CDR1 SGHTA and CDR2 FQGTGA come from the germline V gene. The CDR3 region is CASSPGSGGYNEQFF. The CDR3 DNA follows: TGTGCCAGCTCCCCCGGCAGCGGGGGATACAATGAGCAGTTCTTC.

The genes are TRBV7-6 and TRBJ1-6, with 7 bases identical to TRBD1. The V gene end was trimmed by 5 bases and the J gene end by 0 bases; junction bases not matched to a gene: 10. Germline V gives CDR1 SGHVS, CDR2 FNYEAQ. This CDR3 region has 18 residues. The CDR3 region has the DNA TGTGCCAGCAGCCCCGGGACAGATTTTAGCTCCTATAATTCACCCCTCCACTTT. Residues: CASSPGTDFSSYNSPLHF.

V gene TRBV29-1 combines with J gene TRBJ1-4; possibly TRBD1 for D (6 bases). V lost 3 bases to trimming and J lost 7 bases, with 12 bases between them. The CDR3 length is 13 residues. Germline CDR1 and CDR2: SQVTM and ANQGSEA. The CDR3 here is CSVDSQGGEKLFF. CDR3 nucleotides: TGCAGCGTTGACAGTCAAGGGGGTGAAAAACTGTTTTTT. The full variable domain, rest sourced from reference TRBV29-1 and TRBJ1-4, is SAVISQKPSRDICQRGTSLTIQCQVDSQVTMMFWYRQQPGQSLTLIATANQGSEATYESGFVIDKFPISRPNLTFSTLTVSNMSPEDSSIYLCSVDSQGGEKLFFGSGTQLSVL.

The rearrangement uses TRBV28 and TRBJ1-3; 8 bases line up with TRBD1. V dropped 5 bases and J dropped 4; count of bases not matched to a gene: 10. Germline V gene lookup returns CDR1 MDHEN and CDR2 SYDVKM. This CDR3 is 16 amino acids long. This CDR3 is CASSLLATGDGNTIYF. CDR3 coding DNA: TGTGCCAGCAGTCTACTGGCGACAGGGGACGGAAACACCATATATTTT.

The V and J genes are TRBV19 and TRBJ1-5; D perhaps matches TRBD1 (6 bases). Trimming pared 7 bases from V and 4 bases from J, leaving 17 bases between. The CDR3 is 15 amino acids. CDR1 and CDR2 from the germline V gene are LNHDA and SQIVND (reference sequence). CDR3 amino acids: CASTPAGVWNQPQHF. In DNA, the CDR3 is TGTGCCAGTACCCCGGCAGGGGTTTGGAATCAGCCCCAGCATTTT.